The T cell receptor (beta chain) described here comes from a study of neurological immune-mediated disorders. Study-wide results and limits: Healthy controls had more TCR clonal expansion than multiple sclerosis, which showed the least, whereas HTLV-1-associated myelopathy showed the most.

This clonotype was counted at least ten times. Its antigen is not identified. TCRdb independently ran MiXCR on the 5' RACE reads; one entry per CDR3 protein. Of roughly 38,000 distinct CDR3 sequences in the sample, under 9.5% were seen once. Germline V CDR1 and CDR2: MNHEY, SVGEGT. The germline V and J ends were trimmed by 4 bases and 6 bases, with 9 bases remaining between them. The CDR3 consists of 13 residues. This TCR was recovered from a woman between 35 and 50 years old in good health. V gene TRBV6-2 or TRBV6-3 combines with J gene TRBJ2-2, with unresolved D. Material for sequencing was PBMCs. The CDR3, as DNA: TGTGCCAGCAGTTCCGGTGCCCCCGGGGAGCTGTTTTTT. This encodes CASSSGAPGELFF.